Sequencing of this T cell receptor beta chain was carried out in a study of human T cells and chemical hapten exposure. General observations from the study: Expanded TCRs were compared with controls, and the expanded TCRs formed significantly more large CDR3 similarity clusters.

The CDR3 length is 15 residues. Trimming took off 3 bases at V and 6 bases at J, with 18 bases between the two ends. From germline, CDR1 is MGHDK and CDR2 SYGVNS. Individual cDNA molecules in this library carried unique molecular identifiers. The authors' processing: With a range of roughly 23,224 to 690,600, the median per sample was roughly 95,000 TCRs. From the RACE reads, TCRdb called clonotypes with MiXCR, one entry per CDR3 protein. The V and J calls reflect TCRdb's pipeline rather than the authors' work. This sample has a few hundred thousand distinct CDR3 sequences, with over 8% found just once. To note about this clonotype: As yet, its antigen is unknown.

As to time point: pre-sensitization, week 0. Treatment in this sample: therapeutic diphenylcyclopropenone sensitization with weekly scalp DPC. V is TRBV25-1 and J is TRBJ2-7, with D possibly matching TRBD2 (6 bases). Sequencing used whole blood, obtained in connection with sensitization to the hapten diphenylcyclopropenone (DPC). This clonotype was obtained from a woman in her forties with alopecia areata. Some clones in this sample may be carry-over from other donors' samples. The CDR3 DNA follows: TGTGCCAGCAGTGACTATCGAGTGGGGGGTGGCGAGCAGTACTTC. Its protein product is CASSDYRVGGGEQYF.